This T cell receptor (beta chain) comes out of a study of blood T cells in healthy people across ages. General study points: PBMCs that were unsorted prevented a conclusive naive versus antigen-experienced comparison.

The junction had 8 bases not matched to a gene; V was cut back by 5 bases and J by 4 bases. The germline V gene has CDR1 MDHEN and CDR2 SYDVKM. The CDR3 is made up of 16 amino acids. Concerning this clonotype: Its specificity is unknown.

Combining a sample-barcoded 5' primer with a J-beta primer mix, a second PCR ran for 7 to 11 cycles. TCRdb redid the calling of the 5' RACE reads with MiXCR, one entry per CDR3 protein. The repertoire holds about 580,000 distinct CDR3 sequences, with roughly 48% as singletons. Each donor was a healthy Caucasian individual from Russia, aged roughly 6 to 100. The chain employs TRBV28 and TRBJ2-1; the match to TRBD2 covers 10 bases. Sequencing used blood. This TCR came from an elderly man in good health. CDR3 in amino acids: CASSTLAGAVYNEQFF. CDR3 in DNA: TGTGCCAGCAGTACCCTAGCGGGAGCTGTTTACAATGAGCAGTTCTTC. The full variable domain, completed using reference TRBV28 and TRBJ2-1, is DVKVTQSSRYLVKRTGEKVFLECVQDMDHENMFWYRQDPGLGLRLIYFSYDVKMKEKGDIPEGYSVSREKKERFSLILESASTNQTSMYLCASSTLAGAVYNEQFFGPGTRLTVL.